This TCR beta chain was profiled in a study of blood T cell repertoires in COVID-19. The protocol was immunoSEQ multiplex PCR, while the TCRdb copy is restricted to in-frame clones and leaves out a portion. The sample has fewer than 450,000 clones, about 88% seen once. The ends lost 1 base at V and 7 bases at J; junction bases unmatched: 8. There are 16 residues in the CDR3. CDR1 and CDR2 from the germline V gene are LNHDA and SQIVND (reference sequence). Living in about two dozen US areas, the participants were between about 18 and 100 years of age. Only a few counts were recorded for this clone. The sample taken for sequencing was PBMCs or T cells enriched from blood (not recorded which). The J gene is TRBJ2-1, the V gene TRBV19; TRBD1 matches 9 bases. This clonotype was obtained from a woman in her thirties who had recovered from COVID-19. CDR3 nucleotide sequence: TGTGCCAGTAGTATAGGAACAGGGGGCGATCGGAATGAGCAGTTCTTC. This sequence encodes CASSIGTGGDRNEQFF.